A selection of T cell receptor beta chains follows, all from one sample in a study of low-dose radiotherapy and immunotherapy resistance in tumors. TCRdb independently ran MiXCR on the reads; one entry per CDR3 protein. Seen here are fewer than 60,000 distinct CDR3 sequences, 12% observed once, and the top ten hold approximately 6.2%. Material: PBMCs, obtained before treatment. These TCRs come from a female donor with ovarian cancer. The CDR3 runs from the conserved cysteine through the conserved F or W. Each record gives: V gene, J gene, clone size, D gene, CDR3 protein, CDR3 DNA. D genes are given only for firm matches. Clone size, where shown, is once, few, many, or a class for clones that have expanded.

V: TRBV10-3
J: TRBJ2-3
size: many
D: NA
CDR3: CAISEVIRSTDTQYF
DNA: TGTGCCATCAGTGAGGTTATCAGGAGCACAGATACGCAGTATTTT

V: TRBV19
J: TRBJ1-5
size: many
D: NA
CDR3: CASSPQGVFNQPQHF
DNA: TGTGCCAGTAGTCCTCAGGGAGTCTTTAATCAGCCCCAGCATTTT

V: TRBV2
J: TRBJ2-3
size: many
D: TRBD1
CDR3: CASSPGTGATDTQYF
DNA: TGTGCCAGCAGTCCCGGGACAGGGGCCACAGATACGCAGTATTTT

V: TRBV20-1
J: TRBJ2-5
size: many
D: TRBD1
CDR3: CSAVRDRGKQETQYF
DNA: TGCAGTGCTGTCCGGGACAGGGGAAAGCAAGAGACCCAGTACTTC

V: TRBV7-6
J: TRBJ2-1
size: many
D: NA
CDR3: CASSPVPSAYNEQFF
DNA: TGTGCCAGCAGCCCGGTCCCAAGCGCCTACAATGAGCAGTTCTTC

V: TRBV12-5
J: TRBJ1-1
size: many
D: NA
CDR3: CASAPGIYLGTEAFF
DNA: TGTGCTAGTGCCCCTGGGATTTATTTGGGCACTGAAGCTTTCTTT

V: TRBV7-7
J: TRBJ1-1
size: many
D: NA
CDR3: CASSYRGNTEAFF
DNA: TGTGCTAGCAGCTACCGTGGGAACACTGAAGCTTTCTTT

V: TRBV27
J: TRBJ2-1
size: many
D: NA
CDR3: CASSPVGLGNEQFF
DNA: TGTGCCAGCAGCCCAGTCGGGCTGGGTAATGAGCAGTTCTTC

V: TRBV6-2/TRBV6-3
J: TRBJ2-1
size: many
D: NA
CDR3: CASSRMGGTSSYNEQFF
DNA: TGTGCCAGCAGCCGGATGGGTGGCACGAGCTCCTACAATGAGCAGTTCTTC

V: TRBV28
J: TRBJ2-5
size: medium-sized
D: NA
CDR3: CASSLSAAQGTQYF
DNA: TGTGCCAGCAGTTTATCTGCGGCCCAGGGAACCCAGTACTTC

V: TRBV24-1
J: TRBJ1-5
size: many
D: NA
CDR3: CATSDLQDRLYSNQPQHF
DNA: TGTGCCACCAGTGATTTGCAAGACAGATTATATAGCAATCAGCCCCAGCATTTT

V: TRBV2
J: TRBJ2-7
size: many
D: TRBD1
CDR3: CASRPGQISYEQYF
DNA: TGTGCCAGCAGGCCGGGACAGATCTCCTACGAGCAGTACTTC

V: TRBV10-1
J: TRBJ2-3
size: many
D: TRBD1
CDR3: CASSEPGQGFGTDTQYF
DNA: TGCGCCAGCAGTGAGCCGGGACAGGGTTTCGGTACAGATACGCAGTATTTT

V: TRBV7-3
J: TRBJ2-6
size: many
D: NA
CDR3: CASSGPGANVLTF
DNA: TGTGCCAGCAGCGGACCTGGGGCCAACGTCCTGACTTTC

V: TRBV5-1
J: TRBJ2-7
size: many
D: NA
CDR3: CASSLVGSYEQYF
DNA: TGCGCCAGCAGCTTGGTGGGATCCTACGAGCAGTACTTC

V: TRBV4-1
J: TRBJ2-2
size: many
D: TRBD2
CDR3: CASSHNGVRGDNTGELFF
DNA: TGCGCCAGCAGCCACAATGGGGTGCGGGGGGACAACACCGGGGAGCTGTTTTTT

V: TRBV2
J: TRBJ2-7
size: many
D: TRBD1
CDR3: CASSWTGNEQYF
DNA: TGTGCCAGCAGTTGGACAGGGAACGAGCAGTACTTC

V: TRBV7-9
J: TRBJ1-4
size: many
D: TRBD1
CDR3: CASSSDRGGEKLFF
DNA: TGTGCCAGCAGCTCCGACAGGGGTGGGGAAAAACTGTTTTTT

V: TRBV5-8
J: TRBJ1-3
size: NA
D: NA
CDR3: CASSLAAAREPGNTIYF
DNA: TGTGCCAGCAGCTTGGCCGCAGCCAGGGAGCCTGGAAACACCATATATTTT

V: TRBV29-1
J: TRBJ1-2
size: NA
D: TRBD1
CDR3: CSVETGVGGYTF
DNA: TGCAGCGTTGAAACAGGGGTGGGTGGCTACACCTTC

V: TRBV11-2
J: TRBJ2-5
size: many
D: NA
CDR3: CASSLGMQPSQETQYF
DNA: TGTGCCAGCAGCTTAGGAATGCAGCCGTCCCAAGAGACCCAGTACTTC

V: TRBV6-4
J: TRBJ1-1
size: many
D: NA
CDR3: CASKTEGRVNTEAFF
DNA: TGTGCCAGCAAGACCGAAGGCAGGGTGAACACTGAAGCTTTCTTT

V: TRBV24-1
J: TRBJ2-1
size: NA
D: TRBD2
CDR3: CATSGLLAGSHNEQFF
DNA: TGTGCCACCAGTGGCCTTTTAGCGGGCTCCCACAATGAGCAGTTCTTC

V: TRBV9
J: TRBJ1-5
size: many
D: TRBD1
CDR3: CASSATGSNQPQHF
DNA: TGTGCCAGCAGCGCGACAGGGAGCAATCAGCCCCAGCATTTT